Sequencing of this T cell receptor beta chain was carried out in a study of monozygotic twins with inflammatory bowel disease. Study-wide results and limits: Some repertoire variability may stem from patients' differing immunosuppressive treatments.

A word on this clonotype: Its antigen remains unknown.

Researchers isolated total RNA from whole blood without sorting T cells. The quantity of total RNA per TCR library was around 3.5 ug. Each CDR3 protein gets one entry in TCRdb, which reprocessed the 5' RACE reads and gives no DNA. This repertoire includes nearly 45,000 distinct CDR3 sequences. Sequencing was performed on blood. The clonotype comes from a human donor with ulcerative colitis or Crohn's disease, or a healthy co-twin of an affected twin (not recorded which).

CDR3 region: CASTRGILNTGELFF. The chain recombines TRBV5-5 with TRBJ2-2; the TRBD1 assignment by TCRdb is unverifiable without DNA. The CDR3 is made up of 15 amino acids. Germline CDR1 is SGHKS and CDR2 is YYEKEE (reference sequence).